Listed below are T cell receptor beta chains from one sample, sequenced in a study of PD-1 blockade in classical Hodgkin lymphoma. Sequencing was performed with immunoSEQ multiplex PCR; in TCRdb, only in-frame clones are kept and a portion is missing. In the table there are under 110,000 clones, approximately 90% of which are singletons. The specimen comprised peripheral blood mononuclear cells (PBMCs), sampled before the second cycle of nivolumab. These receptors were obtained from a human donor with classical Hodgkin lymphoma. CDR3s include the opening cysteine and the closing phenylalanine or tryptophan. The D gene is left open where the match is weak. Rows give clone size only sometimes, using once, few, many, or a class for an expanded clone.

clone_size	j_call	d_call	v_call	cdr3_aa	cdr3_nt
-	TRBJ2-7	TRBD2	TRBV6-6	CASSYGGGVYEQYF	TGTGCCAGCAGTTATGGCGGGGGGGTCTACGAGCAGTACTTC
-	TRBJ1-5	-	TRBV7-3	CASSLGEGAVQPQHF	TGTGCCAGCAGCTTAGGCGAAGGCGCAGTACAGCCCCAGCATTTT
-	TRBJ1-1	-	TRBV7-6	CASSSGTRKEAFF	TGTGCCAGCAGCTCCGGGACACGGAAAGAAGCTTTCTTT
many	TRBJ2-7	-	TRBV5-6	CASSVPGASWGEQYF	TGTGCCAGCAGCGTTCCCGGGGCCTCATGGGGCGAGCAGTACTTC
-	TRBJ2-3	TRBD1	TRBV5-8	CASSLQGTDTQYF	TGTGCCAGCAGCTTACAGGGGACAGATACGCAGTATTTT
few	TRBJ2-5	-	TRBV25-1	CASSELWTEETQYF	TGTGCCAGCAGTGAATTGTGGACAGAAGAGACCCAGTACTTC
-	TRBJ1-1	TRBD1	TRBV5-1	CASSTGTGGRNGEAFF	TGCGCCAGCAGCACCGGGACAGGGGGCCGGAACGGTGAAGCTTTCTTT
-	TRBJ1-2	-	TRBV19	CASSPPPSGGYTF	TGTGCCAGTAGCCCACCCCCGTCGGGAGGCTACACCTTC
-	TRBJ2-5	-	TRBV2	CASSEVASETQYF	TGTGCCAGCAGTGAAGTAGCTTCAGAGACCCAGTACTTC
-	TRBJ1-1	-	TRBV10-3	CAISESVNTEAFF	TGTGCCATCAGTGAGTCAGTAAACACTGAAGCTTTCTTT
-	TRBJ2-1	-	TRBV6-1	CASSEVGLTGNEQFF	TGTGCCAGCAGTGAAGTTGGGTTGACAGGCAATGAGCAGTTCTTC
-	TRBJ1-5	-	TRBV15	CATSKGQGNQPQHF	TGTGCCACCAGCAAGGGCCAGGGGAATCAGCCCCAGCATTTT
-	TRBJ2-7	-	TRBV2	CASSEAASQTYEQYF	TGTGCCAGCAGTGAAGCGGCTAGTCAGACCTACGAGCAGTACTTC
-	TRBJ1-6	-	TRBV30	CACAGVYNSPLHF	TGTGCCTGTGCAGGGGTTTATAATTCACCCCTCCACTTT
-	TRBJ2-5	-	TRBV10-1	CATPNTRQETQYF	TGCGCCACCCCCAACACTCGACAAGAGACCCAGTACTTC
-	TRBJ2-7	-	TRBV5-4	CASSRDSGLEQYF	TGTGCCAGCAGCCGGGACTCGGGCCTCGAGCAGTACTTC
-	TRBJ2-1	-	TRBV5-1	CASSRDSSSYNEQFF	TGCGCCAGCAGCCGGGACTCTAGCTCCTACAATGAGCAGTTCTTC
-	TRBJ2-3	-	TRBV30	CAWSGGASTDTQYF	TGTGCCTGGAGCGGGGGTGCTAGCACAGATACGCAGTATTTT
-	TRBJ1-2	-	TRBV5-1	CASSLVARGSGGYTF	TGCGCCAGCAGCTTGGTTGCCCGGGGGTCTGGCGGCTACACCTTC
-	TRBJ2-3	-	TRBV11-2	CASSLGGLGDTQYF	TGTGCCAGCAGCTTAGGAGGTCTCGGAGATACGCAGTATTTT
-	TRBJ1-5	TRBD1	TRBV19	CASTIGTASNQPQHF	TGTGCCAGTACCATAGGGACAGCTAGCAATCAGCCCCAGCATTTT
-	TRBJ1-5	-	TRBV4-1	CASSQDGGEGHNQPQHF	TGCGCCAGCAGCCAAGATGGGGGGGAGGGCCATAATCAGCCCCAGCATTTT
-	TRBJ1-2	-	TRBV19	CASSILRKNGYTF	TGTGCCAGTAGTATTTTGAGGAAAAATGGCTACACCTTC
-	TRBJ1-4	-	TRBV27	CASSLSGEKLFF	TGTGCCAGCAGTTTGTCAGGTGAAAAACTGTTTTTT
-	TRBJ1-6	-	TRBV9	CASSQSAGNSPLHF	TGTGCCAGCAGCCAGTCGGCAGGGAATTCACCCCTCCACTTT
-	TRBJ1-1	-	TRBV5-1	CASSQLEFVGTEAFF	TGCGCCAGCAGTCAACTCGAATTTGTGGGCACTGAAGCTTTCTTT
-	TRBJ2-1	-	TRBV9	CASSALLREPNMDEQFF	TGTGCCAGCAGCGCACTCCTCAGGGAGCCTAATATGGATGAGCAGTTCTTC
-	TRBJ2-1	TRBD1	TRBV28	CASNALGQGIYNEQFF	TGTGCCAGCAATGCCCTGGGACAGGGGATTTACAATGAGCAGTTCTTC
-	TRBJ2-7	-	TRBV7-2	CASSLTRDRYEQYF	TGTGCCAGCAGCTTAACAAGGGACCGCTACGAGCAGTACTTC